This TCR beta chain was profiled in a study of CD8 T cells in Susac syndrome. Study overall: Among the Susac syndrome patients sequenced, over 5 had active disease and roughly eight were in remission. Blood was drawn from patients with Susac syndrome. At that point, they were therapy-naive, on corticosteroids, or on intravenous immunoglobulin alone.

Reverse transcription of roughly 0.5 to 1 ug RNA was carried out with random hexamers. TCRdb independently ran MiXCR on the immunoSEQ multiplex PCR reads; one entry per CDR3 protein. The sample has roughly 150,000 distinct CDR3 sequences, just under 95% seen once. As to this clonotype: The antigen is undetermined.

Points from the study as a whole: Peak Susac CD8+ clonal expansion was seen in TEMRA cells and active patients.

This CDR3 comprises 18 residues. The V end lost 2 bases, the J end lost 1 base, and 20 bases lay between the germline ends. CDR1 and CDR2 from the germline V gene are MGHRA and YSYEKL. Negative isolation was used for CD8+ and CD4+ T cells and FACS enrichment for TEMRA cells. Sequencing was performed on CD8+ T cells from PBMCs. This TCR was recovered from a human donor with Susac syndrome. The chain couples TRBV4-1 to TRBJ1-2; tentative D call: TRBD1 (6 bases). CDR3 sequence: CASSQRLPDRRLNYGYTF. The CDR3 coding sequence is TGCGCCAGCAGCCAACGACTTCCAGACAGGAGACTTAACTATGGCTACACCTTC.